The 29 T cell receptor beta chains reported below all come from one sample, sequenced in a study of T cells in Graves' hyperthyroidism and ophthalmopathy. RNA transcripts provided the source from which TCR beta CDR3 regions were amplified. With the HTBI primer set, the TCR CDR3 went through a first round of RT-PCR. Via MiXCR, TCRdb re-called the multiplex PCR reads, giving one row per CDR3 protein. The sample yields about 380,000 distinct CDR3 sequences, less than 20% seen once. Material for sequencing was blood. The source is a man between 18 and 35 years old with Graves' ophthalmopathy.

This clonotype turned up a few times. The chain carries TRBV4-2 and TRBJ2-7; D possibly corresponds to TRBD1 (5 bases). The CDR3 is made up of 15 amino acids. Germline V gives CDR1 LGHNA, CDR2 YNFKEQ. Trimming took off 2 bases at V and 1 base at J, with 12 bases between the two ends. The CDR3 loop reads CASSQSTGWSYEQYF. CDR3 DNA sequence: TGTGCCAGCAGCCAAAGTACAGGCTGGTCCTACGAGCAGTACTTC.

Of note for this clonotype: This may arise from a read error, as a much more abundant clone is one base away. V is TRBV20-1 and J is TRBJ2-7, with unresolved D. Germline CDR1 is DFQATT and CDR2 is SNEGSKA (reference sequence). Trimming stripped 0 bases from V and 7 bases from J, with 13 bases between. This CDR3 comprises 13 residues. The CDR3 protein is CSARDHRALEQYF. CDR3 bases: TGCAGTGCTAGAGATCACAGAGCTTTGGAGCAGTACTTC.

The chain combines TRBV7-9 with TRBJ1-3, with D maybe TRBD1 (6 bases). Germline CDR1 SEHNR, CDR2 FQNEAQ (reference sequence). The V and J ends lost 5 bases and 4 bases respectively, with 9 bases between them. This CDR3 has 13 amino acids. CDR3 sequence: CASSGGLGNTIYF. The CDR3 nucleotides read TGTGCCAGCAGCGGGGGGCTCGGAAACACCATATATTTT.

The chain couples TRBV5-8 to TRBJ2-5, with D perhaps TRBD1 (5 bases). The CDR3 is 13 amino acids. Trimming cost V 4 bases and J 1 base, with 8 bases left between them. CDR1 and CDR2 from the germline V gene are SGHTS and YDEGEE. CDR3 loop: CASSGARQETQYF. CDR3 DNA: TGTGCCAGCAGCGGGGCCCGCCAAGAGACCCAGTACTTC.

The chain carries TRBV7-9 and TRBJ2-3, with 13 bases aligning to TRBD2. There are 15 residues in the CDR3. The germline V gene encodes CDR1 SEHNR and CDR2 FQNEAQ (reference sequence). With V trimmed by 2 bases and J by 6 bases, 2 bases remained unmatched. The CDR3 bases are TGTGCCAGCAGCTTATGGACTAGCGGGGGCGATACGCAGTATTTT. This encodes CASSLWTSGGDTQYF.

Remarks on this clonotype: A much larger clone lies a single base off, so this may be a read error. The chain combines TRBV12-3 or TRBV12-4 with TRBJ2-7; D remains unclear. This CDR3 is built from 12 residues. CDR3 DNA: TGTGCCAGCAGCCAAGGGTGGCACGAGAAGTACTTC. Encoded protein: CASSQGWHEKYF.

CDR3 residues: CASRAAEGLLGTGELFF. The DNA of the CDR3 is TGTGCCAGCAGAGCTGCCGAGGGACTCCTGGGTACCGGGGAGCTGTTTTTT. The chain carries TRBV7-9 and TRBJ2-2; the D gene is possibly TRBD2 (6 bases). This CDR3 has 17 amino acids. Germline CDR1 is SEHNR and CDR2 is FQNEAQ (reference sequence). The ends were cut back, 6 bases at V and 5 bases at J, with 22 bases in the middle.

This clonotype was counted at least ten times. The chain employs TRBV2 and TRBJ2-7; TRBD1 matches at 11 bases. J lost 4 bases, V lost 6 bases, and 11 bases had no gene match. CDR1 and CDR2 (germline): SNHLY, FYNNEI. CDR3 size: 16 residues. The CDR3 region has the DNA TGTGCCAGCAGCGCCGGGCCCGGGACAGGGGGTTACGAGCAGTACTTC. Its protein product is CASSAGPGTGGYEQYF.

This clonotype was seen at least ten times. The chain links TRBV18 to TRBJ2-1, with D tentatively TRBD2 (5 bases). Trimming pared 3 bases from V and 8 bases from J, leaving 14 bases between. The germline V gene encodes CDR1 KGHSH and CDR2 LQKENI. The CDR3 runs to 14 residues. This chain's CDR3 is CASSPLWEFDEQFF. CDR3 sequence (DNA): TGTGCCAGCTCACCCCTGTGGGAGTTTGATGAGCAGTTCTTC.

This clonotype was seen at least ten times. The V call is TRBV20-1, the J call TRBJ2-3; the D is unclear. V dropped 5 bases and J dropped 2 bases, with 8 bases sitting between them. Germline V lookup: CDR1 DFQATT, CDR2 SNEGSKA (reference sequence). This CDR3 has 12 residues. CDR3 DNA: TGCAGTGCTGGCCATCCCACAGATACGCAGTATTTT. Translation: CSAGHPTDTQYF.

The sample holds a few counts of this clonotype. This chain joins TRBV14 and TRBJ2-1; tentative D call: TRBD2 (5 bases). CDR3 size: 16 residues. Trimming shortened V by 2 bases and J by 3 bases, and 14 bases separated the two germline ends. Per germline, CDR1 SGHDN and CDR2 FVKESK. The CDR3 sequence: CASSQLSAGGYNEQFF. In DNA, the CDR3 is TGTGCCAGCAGCCAATTGTCTGCGGGTGGCTACAATGAGCAGTTCTTC.

V usage is TRBV4-1 and J usage is TRBJ2-7; no firm D call. CDR1 is MGHRA, CDR2 YSYEKL, per germline. The V end was cut by 2 bases, the J end by 2 bases, with 13 bases between. This CDR3 spans 15 amino acids. The CDR3 loop is CASSQNSDIAYEQYF. DNA of the CDR3: TGCGCCAGCAGCCAAAATTCAGACATTGCCTACGAGCAGTACTTC.

This clonotype was recorded a few times. The gene calls are TRBV7-9 and TRBJ2-1; D not certain. Germline V gives CDR1 SEHNR, CDR2 FQNEAQ (reference sequence). The CDR3 runs 17 residues. V was clipped by 2 bases and J by 8 bases, with 22 bases between them. The CDR3: CASSLFGRIQFADEQFF. The CDR3 nucleotides are TGTGCCAGCAGCTTATTCGGGCGGATACAATTTGCCGATGAGCAGTTCTTC.

This chain connects TRBV3-1 to TRBJ2-5, with D maybe TRBD1 (6 bases). The CDR3 totals 15 residues. The V gene lost 1 base and the J gene lost 1 base, with 10 bases spanning the gap. Germline lookup yields CDR1 LGHDT and CDR2 YNNKEL (reference sequence). Here the CDR3 reads CASSQGGPVQETQYF. CDR3 bases: TGTGCCAGCAGCCAAGGGGGGCCAGTCCAAGAGACCCAGTACTTC.

This clonotype was seen only a few times. The chain joins TRBV7-6 to TRBJ2-3, with 8 bases fitting TRBD2. CDR3 length: 17 residues. V shed 1 base, J shed 0 bases, and the junction held 6 bases outside the gene matches. Germline values: CDR1 SGHVS, CDR2 FNYEAQ. The CDR3 coding sequence is TGTGCCAGCAGCTTAGGTCCAGCGGGGGCGAGCACAGATACGCAGTATTTT. Its protein is CASSLGPAGASTDTQYF.

In this sample, this clonotype turned up many times. The chain couples TRBV3-1 to TRBJ1-5; D is perhaps TRBD1 (6 bases). V was shortened by 0 bases and J by 4 bases, with 7 bases between the two germline ends. This CDR3 comprises 14 residues. The germline CDR1 and CDR2 sequences are LGHDT and YNNKEL (reference sequence). CDR3 DNA sequence: TGTGCCAGCAGCCAAGAGCAGGGGAATCAGCCCCAGCATTTT. This encodes CASSQEQGNQPQHF.

This clonotype was counted ten times or more. The chain couples TRBV6-1 to TRBJ2-3; either TRBD1 or TRBD2 may supply D (5 bases each). The CDR3 is made up of 17 amino acids. V was trimmed by 2 bases and J by 4 bases, leaving 19 bases between them. Germline-derived CDR1 and CDR2 are MNHNS and SASEGT. This chain's CDR3 is CASSERGPSAYADTQYF. As DNA, the CDR3 is TGTGCCAGCAGTGAAAGGGGACCCTCCGCGTACGCAGATACGCAGTATTTT.

The gene calls are TRBV6-1 and TRBJ2-5, with D perhaps matching TRBD2 (6 bases). CDR1 is MNHNS, CDR2 SASEGT, per germline. The CDR3 has 13 amino acids. Trimming removed 3 bases at V and 5 bases at J, with 10 bases between. CDR3 in DNA: TGTGCCAGCAGTGAGGCGGGGAGGGAGACCCAGTACTTC. Amino acids: CASSEAGRETQYF.

In its sample, this clonotype was seen many times. J is TRBJ2-7 and V is TRBV28; D is possibly TRBD1 (6 bases). The CDR3 sequence is 15 residues long. Trimming shortened V by 9 bases and J by 0 bases, and 18 bases separated the two germline ends. Germline V lookup: CDR1 MDHEN, CDR2 SYDVKM. The CDR3: CASPPAAGASYEQYF. CDR3 in DNA: TGTGCCAGTCCCCCGGCCGCAGGGGCCTCCTACGAGCAGTACTTC.

This clonotype showed up just a few times. This chain connects TRBV12-3 or TRBV12-4 to TRBJ2-6, with TRBD1 identical over 7 bases. The CDR3 totals 17 residues. V lost 6 bases and J lost 2; bases outside the gene matches: 10. The CDR3 region has the DNA TGTGCCAGCAGAAGTACCCGGGACAGCGCTGGGGCCAACGTCCTGACTTTC. It is translated as CASRSTRDSAGANVLTF.

This chain uses TRBV12-3 or TRBV12-4 with TRBJ1-5; possible D gene TRBD1, 6 bases. The CDR3 spans 15 residues. The V gene lost 6 bases and the J gene lost 7 bases, with 19 bases spanning the gap. In DNA form, the CDR3 reads TGTGCCAGCAGCTTACTAGCGGGGGCACGGCAGCCCCAGCATTTT. It specifies CASSLLAGARQPQHF.

This clonotype was detected ten times or more. The rearrangement uses TRBV12-3 or TRBV12-4 and TRBJ2-7; a possible D gene is TRBD1 (6 bases). CDR3 length: 14 amino acids. Trimming removed 2 bases at V and 2 bases at J, with 10 bases between. Written as DNA, the CDR3 is TGTGCCAGCAGTTTAAGCCCAGGGGCCTACGAGCAGTACTTC. Translating gives CASSLSPGAYEQYF.

J is TRBJ2-7 and V is TRBV9; D is possibly TRBD1 or TRBD2 (6 bases each). CDR1 and CDR2 (germline): SGDLS, YYNGEE. V was clipped by 4 bases and J by 0 bases, with 20 bases between them. This CDR3 has 17 amino acids. DNA of the CDR3: TGTGCCAGCAGCCCCGAGGGGCGGGACACCGGCTCCTACGAGCAGTACTTC. Its protein is CASSPEGRDTGSYEQYF. The full variable domain, completed using reference TRBV9 and TRBJ2-7, is DSGVTQTPKHLITATGQRVTLRCSPRSGDLSVYWYQQSLDQGLQFLIQYYNGEERAKGNILERFSAQQFPDLHSELNLSSLELGDSALYFCASSPEGRDTGSYEQYFGPGTRLTVT.

The J gene is TRBJ1-1, the V gene TRBV4-1; D unresolved. This CDR3 is 14 amino acids long. Germline V lookup: CDR1 MGHRA, CDR2 YSYEKL. The ends were cut back, 3 bases at V and 1 base at J, with 9 bases in the middle. The CDR3 is CASSQFRGNTEAFF. The CDR3 nucleotides read TGCGCCAGCAGCCAGTTCCGGGGGAACACTGAAGCTTTCTTT.

This clonotype was counted ten times or more. V is TRBV3-1 and J is TRBJ2-3, with D perhaps assigned TRBD1 or TRBD2 (6 bases each). CDR3 length: 17 residues. Germline V gene sequence: CDR1 LGHDT, CDR2 YNNKEL (reference sequence). Deletions cut 0 bases from V and 1 base from J, with 14 bases between. CDR3 in DNA: TGTGCCAGCAGCCAAGATAGGGGGGCCACACGCACAGATACGCAGTATTTT. This codes for CASSQDRGATRTDTQYF.

In this sample, this clonotype turned up many times. V and J are TRBV7-9 and TRBJ2-1; 10 bases agree with TRBD1. There are 14 residues in the CDR3. The V gene end was trimmed by 4 bases and the J gene end by 7 bases; junction bases not matched to a gene: 4. In germline, CDR1 is SEHNR, CDR2 FQNEAQ (reference sequence). The CDR3 protein is CASSSTGGENEQFF. For the CDR3, the DNA is TGTGCCAGCAGCTCGACAGGGGGCGAGAATGAGCAGTTCTTC.

This clonotype has a count of ten or more. V and J are TRBV2 and TRBJ1-1, with D unresolved. The germline gives CDR1 SNHLY, CDR2 FYNNEI. Trimming stripped 1 base from V and 1 base from J, with 4 bases between. CDR3 length: 13 residues. CDR3 region: CASSEVANTEAFF. Here the CDR3 DNA reads TGTGCCAGCAGTGAAGTGGCGAACACTGAAGCTTTCTTT.

This clonotype was counted a few times. The rearrangement uses TRBV10-1 and TRBJ1-1; 9 positions agree with TRBD1. With 5 bases clipped from V and 2 bases from J, the junction kept 3 bases outside the gene matches. There are 14 residues in the CDR3. In germline, CDR1 is WNHNN, CDR2 SYGVQD (reference sequence). The CDR3 loop reads CASSMTGGNTEAFF. The CDR3 DNA is TGCGCCAGCAGTATGACAGGGGGTAACACTGAAGCTTTCTTT.

This clonotype was seen at least ten times. V and J are TRBV2 and TRBJ1-4; D remains unclear. Germline V gene data show CDR1 as SNHLY and CDR2 as FYNNEI. V dropped 7 bases and J dropped 2 bases, with 11 bases sitting between them. There are 14 residues in the CDR3. The CDR3 DNA reads TGTGCCAGCATCCCTGGGCGGACTAATGAAAAACTGTTTTTT. Amino acids: CASIPGRTNEKLFF.